These 8 T cell receptor beta chains share one sample of origin, sequenced in a study of identical twins' blood T cells. Using its own MiXCR run on the 5' RACE reads, TCRdb lists one record per CDR3 protein. This sample has 300,000 to 400,000 distinct CDR3 sequences; 28% occur once, and the top ten carry about 6%. The sample consisted of PBMCs. The receptors stem from a woman between 18 and 55 years old in good health.

Details on this clonotype: A junction end diverges from the germline sequence, so it may reflect a read error. The chain joins TRBV30 to TRBJ1-5, with 9 bases identical to TRBD1. Germline V CDR1 and CDR2: GTSNPN, SVGIG (reference sequence). The CDR3 sequence is 13 residues long. CDR3 loop: CACSGQGFAPQHF. The CDR3 DNA is TGTGCCTGTAGTGGACAGGGGTTTGCGCCCCAGCATTTT.

There are a few counts of this clonotype. The junction and the germline gene differ at one end; a read error may be behind it. This chain uses TRBV11-2 with TRBJ1-1; possible D gene TRBD1, 5 bases. This CDR3 is 12 amino acids long. Germline lookup yields CDR1 SGHAT and CDR2 FQNNGV. This CDR3 is CASRSGGTYGVF. The CDR3 region has the DNA TGTGCCAGCAGGTCTGGTGGGACCTATGGAGTCTTT.

V is TRBV6-5 and J is TRBJ1-2; D gene ambiguous. The CDR3 covers 14 residues. The ends were cut back, 6 bases at V and 4 bases at J, with 15 bases in the middle. Germline values: CDR1 MNHEY, CDR2 SVGAGI. Here the CDR3 reads CASRQRRDLYGYTF. The CDR3 coding sequence is TGTGCCAGCAGGCAACGGAGAGACCTCTATGGCTACACCTTC.

The table lists this clonotype with a few counts. The V call is TRBV29-1, the J call TRBJ1-2, with a possible D match to TRBD1 (5 bases). This CDR3 spans 13 amino acids. Deletions cut 0 bases from V and 4 bases from J, with 9 bases between. Germline V lookup: CDR1 SQVTM, CDR2 ANQGSEA. CDR3 nucleotides: TGCAGCGTTGAAGACAGGGACTTCTATGGCTACACCTTC. Translated, it gives CSVEDRDFYGYTF.

The rearrangement uses TRBV27 and TRBJ2-1, with D possibly being TRBD1 or TRBD2 (5 bases each). Per germline, CDR1 MNHEY and CDR2 SMNVEV (reference sequence). The CDR3 sequence is 15 residues long. The germline V and J ends were trimmed by 2 bases and 5 bases, with 13 bases remaining between them. Here the CDR3 DNA reads TGTGCCAGCAGTTTAAAGGGACCCTCTAACAATGAGCAGTTCTTC. Amino acids: CASSLKGPSNNEQFF.

The chain employs TRBV7-9 and TRBJ2-1; weak D call: TRBD2 (6 bases). The germline V gene encodes CDR1 SEHNR and CDR2 FQNEAQ (reference sequence). CDR3 size: 13 residues. The germline V and J ends were trimmed by 7 bases and 6 bases, with 13 bases remaining between them. CDR3 nucleotide sequence: TGTGCCAGCACTAGGGCGGGACCCAATGAGCAGTTCTTC. It is translated as CASTRAGPNEQFF. Full variable domain (remainder filled in from reference TRBV7-9 and TRBJ2-1): DTGVSQNPRHKITKRGQNVTFRCDPISEHNRLYWYRQTLGQGPEFLTYFQNEAQLEKSRLLSDRFSAERPKGSFSTLEIQRTEQGDSAMYLCASTRAGPNEQFFGPGTRLTVL.

The chain couples TRBV28 to TRBJ2-7; D may be TRBD1 (6 bases). V dropped 4 bases and J dropped 7 bases, with 17 bases sitting between them. Germline values: CDR1 MDHEN, CDR2 SYDVKM. The CDR3 is 14 residues long. The CDR3 reads CASSSSTGFREQYF. As DNA, the CDR3 is TGTGCCAGCAGTTCGTCAACAGGGTTTCGGGAGCAGTACTTC.

A few counts support this clonotype. The chain uses TRBV29-1 and TRBJ1-5; D not resolved. This CDR3 has 11 amino acids. Germline V gives CDR1 SQVTM, CDR2 ANQGSEA. V was trimmed by 4 bases and J by 0 bases, leaving 1 base between them. The CDR3 spells CSVGSNQPQHF. The DNA for the CDR3 is TGCAGCGTTGGTAGCAATCAGCCCCAGCATTTT.